Following are 23 T cell receptor beta chains from one sample sequenced in a study of T cells in Graves' hyperthyroidism and ophthalmopathy (dated by TCRdb to between 2018 and 2020). Receptor amplification or capture employed multiplex PCR. Sequencing was performed on an Illumina HiSeq 2000. The TCR beta CDR3 regions were amplified from RNA transcripts. A first-round RT-PCR of the TCR CDR3 used the HTBI primer set with the Qiagen OneStep RT-PCR kit. The raw public reads went through TCRdb reprocessing: fastp at Q25, MiXCR clone calling, in-frame beta chains kept. Every CDR3 protein is listed once, alongside the most common genes and DNA of its rows. Across this sample there are around 240,000 distinct CDR3 sequences, with about a sixth seen only once. The top ten constitute 25% to 30% of the sample. The sample comprised blood. These receptors were obtained from a woman in her late teens or twenties with Graves' ophthalmopathy.

There are many counts of this clonotype. The genes are TRBV29-1 and TRBJ2-7, with D possibly being TRBD2 (6 bases). The germline gives CDR1 SQVTM, CDR2 ANQGSEA. The CDR3 loop spans 10 amino acids. Trimming removed 7 bases at V and 4 bases at J, with 8 bases between. CDR3 sequence: CSAGGYEQYF. DNA for the CDR3: TGCAGCGCCGGGGGTTACGAGCAGTACTTC.

In the case of this clonotype: A much larger clone lies a single base off, so this may be a read error. This sequence joins TRBV12-5 and TRBJ2-7; a weak D match, TRBD2 (5 bases). The CDR3 runs 13 residues. Per germline, CDR1 LGHNT and CDR2 FRNRAP. DNA of the CDR3: TGTACTAGTGGTCCCGACACCACCTACGAGCAGTACTTC. This encodes CTSGPDTTYEQYF. Drawing the rest from reference TRBV12-5 and TRBJ2-7, the complete variable domain is DARVTQTPRHKVTEMGQEVTMRCQPILGHNTVFWYRQTMMQGLELLAYFRNRAPLDDSGMPKDRFSAEMPDATLATLKIQPSEPRDSAVYFCTSGPDTTYEQYFGPGTRLTVT.

This clonotype showed up many times. This rearrangement joins TRBV5-1 to TRBJ1-5; TRBD1 aligns across 9 bases. The CDR3 covers 15 residues. Looked up from germline, CDR1 is SGHRS and CDR2 is YFSETQ. V shed 6 bases and J 15 bases; nucleotides not matched to a gene: 19. Written as DNA, the CDR3 is TGCGCCAGCAACATCTCTCCTGGGACAGGGTCCGCTTGGCATTTT. Its protein is CASNISPGTGSAWHF.

The chain is built from TRBV20-1 and TRBJ1-4; D is ambiguous. Trimming removed 0 bases from V and 0 bases from J, with 14 bases in between. The CDR3 is 17 residues long. The V gene's germline CDR1 is DFQATT and CDR2 SNEGSKA (reference sequence). The CDR3 loop reads CSARDPARPTTNEKLFF. In nucleotides, the CDR3 is TGCAGTGCTAGAGATCCGGCCCGACCAACAACTAATGAAAAACTGTTTTTT.

This clonotype was seen many times. The V and J genes are TRBV6-1 and TRBJ1-3; D is possibly TRBD1 (5 bases). The germline V gene encodes CDR1 MNHNS and CDR2 SASEGT. The CDR3 spans 15 residues. Trimming pared 5 bases from V and 6 bases from J, leaving 17 bases between. The CDR3 spells CASSFDETAQNTIYF. CDR3 nucleotides: TGTGCCAGCAGTTTCGACGAGACAGCCCAAAACACCATATATTTT.

This clonotype was found many times. The V call is TRBV20-1, the J call TRBJ1-1, with D unclear. V shed 3 bases and J shed 3 bases, with 5 bases lying between them. This CDR3 is built from 11 residues. Germline V CDR1 and CDR2: DFQATT, SNEGSKA (reference sequence). CDR3 region: CSARTDTEAFF. For the CDR3, the DNA is TGCAGTGCTAGGACGGACACTGAAGCTTTCTTT.

With respect to this clonotype: A much larger clone is a single base away; this may be a read error. The rearrangement joins TRBV6-2 or TRBV6-3 to TRBJ2-7; 9 bases are shared with TRBD2. The CDR3 is 21 amino acids. The germline V gene has CDR1 MNHEY and CDR2 SVGEGT. The CDR3: CANSYSNLSGRFIFRVYEQYF. The CDR3 DNA reads TGTGCCAACAGTTACTCGAACCTTAGCGGGAGATTTATTTTCCGTGTCTACGAGCAGTACTTC.

This clonotype came up many times. The rearrangement links TRBV6-1 to TRBJ2-3; 9 nucleotides align to TRBD1. Germline V gene lookup returns CDR1 MNHNS and CDR2 SASEGT. The CDR3 consists of 17 residues. The V segment lost 5 bases and the J segment 2 bases; nucleotides outside the gene matches: 11. The CDR3 coding sequence is TGTGCCAGCAGTTACGGGTCCGGGACAGGGAACACAGATACGCAGTATTTT. Translated: CASSYGSGTGNTDTQYF.

This clonotype was seen ten or more times. The CDR3 spells CASSEPSGSTQYF. The DNA of the CDR3 is TGCGCCAGCAGTGAGCCTAGCGGGAGTACGCAGTATTTT. The chain uses TRBV10-1 and TRBJ2-3, with 10 bases fitting TRBD2. The CDR3 extends over 13 amino acids. With 2 bases clipped from V and 8 bases from J, the junction kept 1 base outside the gene matches. Germline-derived CDR1 and CDR2 are WNHNN and SYGVQD (reference sequence).

This clonotype was observed at least ten times. V is TRBV7-9 and J is TRBJ1-3; D is unclear. V was shortened by 7 bases and J by 5 bases, with 18 bases between the two germline ends. From germline, CDR1 is SEHNR and CDR2 FQNEAQ (reference sequence). CDR3 length equals 15 residues. The CDR3 DNA sequence: TGTGCCAGCACCCGCTTTTCCGAAGCGCGAAACACCATATATTTT. Protein sequence: CASTRFSEARNTIYF. The full variable domain, completed using reference TRBV7-9 and TRBJ1-3, is DTGVSQNPRHKITKRGQNVTFRCDPISEHNRLYWYRQTLGQGPEFLTYFQNEAQLEKSRLLSDRFSAERPKGSFSTLEIQRTEQGDSAMYLCASTRFSEARNTIYFGEGSWLTVV.

This clonotype has ten or more counts. The V gene is TRBV27, the J gene TRBJ2-7; D possibly uses TRBD1 or TRBD2 (5 bases each). Germline assignment: CDR1 MNHEY and CDR2 SMNVEV (reference sequence). Trimming took off 5 bases at V and 3 bases at J, with 20 bases between the two ends. The CDR3 runs 16 residues. The CDR3 loop is CASSPTRDQNFYEQYF. CDR3 DNA: TGTGCCAGCAGTCCGACCCGGGACCAAAACTTCTACGAGCAGTACTTC.

This clonotype came up many times. This chain links TRBV4-1 with TRBJ2-3; 7 bases fit TRBD2. Germline CDR1 reads MGHRA; CDR2 reads YSYEKL. The V segment lost 1 base and the J segment 4 bases; nucleotides outside the gene matches: 8. The length of the CDR3 is 16 residues. The CDR3: CASSQGLAGEADTQYF. The CDR3 bases are TGCGCCAGCAGCCAAGGGTTAGCGGGTGAGGCAGATACGCAGTATTTT.

This clonotype was seen repeatedly, ten times or more. V and J are TRBV7-2 and TRBJ1-3, with a weak D call TRBD1 (5 bases). The V gene lost 1 base and the J gene lost 7 bases, with 11 bases spanning the gap. Germline lookup yields CDR1 SGHTA and CDR2 FQGNSA. CDR3 length equals 14 residues. CDR3 nucleotides: TGTGCCAGCAGCTTAGGCGGGGGATTTAACACCATATATTTT. It translates to CASSLGGGFNTIYF.

This clonotype was counted at least ten times. The CDR3 spells CASSPGGPGGQPQHF. The DNA for the CDR3 is TGTGCCAGCTCACCGGGGGGACCAGGCGGTCAGCCCCAGCATTTT. The rearrangement links TRBV18 to TRBJ1-5; possibly TRBD1 for D (5 bases). CDR3 length: 15 amino acids. Germline V lookup: CDR1 KGHSH, CDR2 LQKENI. The V gene lost 3 bases and the J gene lost 6 bases, with 15 bases spanning the gap.

This clonotype was observed a few times. V is TRBV10-2 and J is TRBJ1-5, with D perhaps TRBD1 (6 bases). The V gene's germline CDR1 is WSHSY and CDR2 SAAADI. This CDR3 has 14 amino acids. Deletions cut 5 bases from V and 2 bases from J, with 10 bases between. The CDR3 reads CASSSQGRNQPQHF. Here the CDR3 DNA reads TGCGCCAGCAGTTCCCAGGGGCGCAATCAGCCCCAGCATTTT.

This clonotype was detected ten times or more. The chain uses TRBV3-1 and TRBJ2-7; 11 bases are shared with TRBD2. The V segment lost 3 bases and the J segment 0 bases; nucleotides outside the gene matches: 4. CDR3 size: 16 residues. Germline loops: CDR1 LGHDT, CDR2 YNNKEL (reference sequence). The CDR3, as DNA: TGTGCCAGCAGCCAGATGACTAGCGGGGTCTCCTACGAGCAGTACTTC. This gives the protein CASSQMTSGVSYEQYF.

At least ten counts were recorded for this clonotype. The V call is TRBV27, the J call TRBJ1-1; TRBD1 matches 8 bases. Germline V lookup: CDR1 MNHEY, CDR2 SMNVEV (reference sequence). The CDR3 runs to 13 residues. V lost 6 bases to trimming and J lost 8 bases; unmatched junction nucleotides: 8. The DNA for the CDR3 is TGTGCCAGCAGAATAGCAGGGGGCGTCGAAGCTTTCTTT. This codes for CASRIAGGVEAFF.

This clonotype was seen ten or more times. The chain recombines TRBV28 with TRBJ2-3; 7 bases fit TRBD2. With V trimmed by 7 bases and J by 4 bases, 17 bases remained unmatched. The germline CDR1 and CDR2 sequences are MDHEN and SYDVKM. The length of the CDR3 is 17 residues. The CDR3 loop is CASTPRKAGSSADTQYF. CDR3 nucleotides: TGTGCCAGCACCCCCAGGAAAGCGGGATCAAGTGCAGATACGCAGTATTTT. Full variable domain (missing parts from reference TRBV28 and TRBJ2-3): DVKVTQSSRYLVKRTGEKVFLECVQDMDHENMFWYRQDPGLGLRLIYFSYDVKMKEKGDIPEGYSVSREKKERFSLILESASTNQTSMYLCASTPRKAGSSADTQYFGPGTRLTVL.

The chain has TRBV20-1 and TRBJ2-1; D is perhaps TRBD2 (6 bases). This CDR3 is 14 amino acids long. V lost 5 bases to trimming and J lost 4 bases, with 15 bases between them. Germline CDR1 and CDR2: DFQATT and SNEGSKA (reference sequence). CDR3 protein: CSAPGLGLYNEQFF. The CDR3, as DNA: TGCAGTGCTCCGGGACTCGGGCTTTACAATGAGCAGTTCTTC.

V usage is TRBV27 and J usage is TRBJ1-1; perhaps TRBD1 as D (6 bases). The CDR3 is 17 amino acids. V dropped 1 base and J dropped 5 bases, with 20 bases sitting between them. CDR1 and CDR2 (germline): MNHEY, SMNVEV (reference sequence). Written as DNA, the CDR3 is TGTGCCAGCAGTTTATTAGCGGGGGGGCAGGGGAAAACTGAAGCTTTCTTT. The encoded protein is CASSLLAGGQGKTEAFF.

The V call is TRBV7-2, the J call TRBJ1-6, with D unresolved. In germline, CDR1 is SGHTA, CDR2 FQGNSA. With 1 base removed from V and 0 bases from J, the gap between germline ends came to 7 bases. CDR3 length equals 16 residues. The CDR3 DNA is TGTGCCAGCAGCTTAGACAGCCTCTCCTATAATTCACCCCTCCACTTT. The encoded protein is CASSLDSLSYNSPLHF.

V and J are TRBV10-2 and TRBJ2-7, with D perhaps matching TRBD1 (6 bases). Germline values: CDR1 WSHSY, CDR2 SAAADI. The CDR3 consists of 11 residues. The V and J ends lost 7 bases and 6 bases respectively, with 10 bases between them. Written as DNA, the CDR3 is TGCGCCAGCACCTTGGGGGCCGAGCAGTACTTC. Residues: CASTLGAEQYF.

There are many counts of this clonotype. The CDR3 loop is CSASASRWETQYF. The CDR3 DNA is TGCAGTGCTAGTGCGTCCCGGTGGGAGACCCAGTACTTC. This chain joins TRBV20-1 and TRBJ2-5; the D is unclear. V was clipped by 3 bases and J by 5 bases, with 13 bases between them. Germline CDR1 and CDR2: DFQATT and SNEGSKA (reference sequence). The CDR3 spans 13 residues.